Each of the 9 T cell receptor beta chains below was sequenced from the same sample in a study of preoperative IRX-2 immunotherapy in early breast cancer. Treatment given: preoperative locoregional IRX-2 cytokine immunotherapy. Generated by immunoSEQ multiplex PCR, the TCRdb table keeps only in-frame clones and is missing some. The sample shows some 1,100 clones, around 75% of them seen only once. The sequences come from normal tissue next to the tumor, collected from a patient treated with IRX-2 immunotherapy. These receptors came from a human donor with breast cancer.

This clone came up a few times. The chain combines TRBV12-5 with TRBJ2-1; 16 bases match TRBD2. Germline V gene data show CDR1 as LGHNT and CDR2 as FRNRAP. This CDR3 spans 20 amino acids. V was pared by 5 bases and J by 2 bases, with 12 bases of the junction left unmatched. The DNA for the CDR3 is TGTGCTAGTGGTCTCGGCCCGGGACTAGCGGGAGGGGGTACCTACAATGAGCAGTTCTTC. Translating it yields CASGLGPGLAGGGTYNEQFF.

This clone was seen only once. V is TRBV18 and J is TRBJ2-3, with a tentative D call TRBD2 (6 bases). The ends were cut back, 3 bases at V and 5 bases at J, with 15 bases in the middle. CDR3 length: 15 residues. Germline assignment: CDR1 KGHSH and CDR2 LQKENI. CDR3 loop: CASSPRREIGDTQYF. The CDR3 coding sequence is TGTGCCAGCTCACCGAGACGGGAGATCGGAGATACGCAGTATTTT.

This clone came up a few times. The rearrangement joins TRBV28 to TRBJ2-1; D call uncertain. The CDR3 length is 12 residues. V shed 2 bases and J shed 13 bases, with 12 bases lying between them. Germline V lookup: CDR1 MDHEN, CDR2 SYDVKM. CDR3 coding DNA: TGTGCCAGCAGTTTACGGACGGTTGGCCAGTTCTTC. Translated, it gives CASSLRTVGQFF.

The chain carries TRBV15 and TRBJ2-2, with TRBD2 identical over 11 bases. The CDR3 runs 18 residues. Germline V CDR1 and CDR2: LNHNV, YYDKDF (reference sequence). V lost 1 base, J lost 2 bases, and 6 bases stayed unmatched. CDR3 in DNA: TGTGCCACCAGCAGAGGGGTTCTAGCGGGAGGTAACACCGGGGAGCTGTTTTTT. It codes for CATSRGVLAGGNTGELFF.

The CDR3 region is CASRPQGYNSPLHF. DNA for the CDR3: TGTGCCAGCAGACCACAGGGTTATAATTCACCCCTCCACTTT. The rearrangement joins TRBV25-1 to TRBJ1-6; D is possibly TRBD1 (6 bases). The CDR3 totals 14 residues. Germline lookup yields CDR1 MGHDK and CDR2 SYGVNS. The V gene lost 6 bases and the J gene lost 4 bases, with 10 bases spanning the gap.

This sequence joins TRBV25-1 and TRBJ1-1, with 8 bases matching TRBD1. CDR1 is MGHDK, CDR2 SYGVNS, per germline. The CDR3 sequence is 15 residues long. Losses at the gene ends were 4 bases for V and 0 bases for J; bases not matched to a gene: 4. DNA of the CDR3: TGTGCCAGCAGTGTTAACAGGGGGATGAACACTGAAGCTTTCTTT. It codes for CASSVNRGMNTEAFF.

This clone has just a few counts. The CDR3 sequence: CASSSSSPLINYGYTF. In DNA form, the CDR3 reads TGTGCCAGCAGTTCCTCCTCTCCGTTGATAAACTATGGCTACACCTTC. This chain connects TRBV6-8 to TRBJ1-2; D is ambiguous. V shed 4 bases and J shed 2 bases, with 17 bases lying between them. The CDR3 length is 16 residues. Germline CDR1 and CDR2: MNHGY and SAAAGT.

The chain joins TRBV6-8 to TRBJ1-1, with D possibly matching TRBD1 (6 bases). Per germline, CDR1 MNHGY and CDR2 SAAAGT. The V and J ends lost 4 bases and 2 bases respectively, with 17 bases between them. The CDR3 totals 16 residues. The CDR3 loop reads CASSSPRGHLNTEAFF. The CDR3 nucleotides are TGTGCCAGCAGTTCACCCCGGGGGCACCTAAACACTGAAGCTTTCTTT.

The V gene is TRBV11-3, the J gene TRBJ1-1; perhaps TRBD1 as D (5 bases). Trimming cost V 1 base and J 3 bases, with 12 bases left between them. CDR1 and CDR2 from the germline V gene are SGHNT and YENEEA. This CDR3 comprises 15 residues. The CDR3 region is CASSLGDLGDTEAFF. The CDR3 coding sequence is TGTGCCAGCAGCTTAGGGGATTTAGGGGACACTGAAGCTTTCTTT.